This T cell receptor beta chain was identified in a study of T cell responses to AZD1222 COVID-19 vaccine. Some clones are missing from TCRdb's copy, which holds only in-frame ones; the method was immunoSEQ multiplex PCR. The table has over 130,000 clones, 88% seen once; the top ten hold about 3.1%. The germline CDR1 and CDR2 sequences are MNHEY and SVGAGI. V shed 3 bases and J 2 bases; nucleotides not matched to a gene: 2. The CDR3 totals 14 residues. The sequence was obtained from an adult who received the AZD1222 COVID-19 vaccine. The specimen comprised peripheral blood, sampled 28 days after the second AZD1222 dose. The J gene is TRBJ1-1, the V gene TRBV6-5, with TRBD1 matching over 8 bases. The CDR3 sequence is CASSYGTGNTEAFF. DNA of the CDR3: TGTGCCAGCAGTTATGGGACAGGCAACACTGAAGCTTTCTTT.